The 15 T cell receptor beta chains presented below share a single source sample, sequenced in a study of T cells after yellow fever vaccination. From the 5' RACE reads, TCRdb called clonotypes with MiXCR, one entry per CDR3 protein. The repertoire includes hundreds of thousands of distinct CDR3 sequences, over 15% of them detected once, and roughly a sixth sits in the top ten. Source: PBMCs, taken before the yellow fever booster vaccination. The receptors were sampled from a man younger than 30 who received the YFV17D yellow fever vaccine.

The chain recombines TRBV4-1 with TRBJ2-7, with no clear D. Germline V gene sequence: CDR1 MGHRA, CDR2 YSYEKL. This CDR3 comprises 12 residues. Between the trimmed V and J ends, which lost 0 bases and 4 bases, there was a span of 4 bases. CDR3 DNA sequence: TGCGCCAGCAGCCAAGACGTATACGAGCAGTACTTC. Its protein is CASSQDVYEQYF.

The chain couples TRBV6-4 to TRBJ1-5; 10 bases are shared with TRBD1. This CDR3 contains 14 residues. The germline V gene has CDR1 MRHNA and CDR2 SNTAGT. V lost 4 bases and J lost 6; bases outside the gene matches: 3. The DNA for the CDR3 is TGTGCCAGCAGTGCGGGACAGGGGATTCAGCCCCAGCATTTT. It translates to CASSAGQGIQPQHF.

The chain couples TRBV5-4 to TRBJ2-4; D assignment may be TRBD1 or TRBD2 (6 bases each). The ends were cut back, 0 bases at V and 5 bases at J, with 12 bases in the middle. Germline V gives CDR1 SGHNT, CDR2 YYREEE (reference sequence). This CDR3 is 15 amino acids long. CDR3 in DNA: TGTGCCAGCAGCTTGGCCCGGGGGCTGCAAAACATTCAGTACTTC. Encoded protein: CASSLARGLQNIQYF.

CDR3 sequence: CASDAQFYGYTF. DNA of the CDR3: TGTGCCAGCGACGCCCAGTTCTATGGCTACACCTTC. The rearrangement links TRBV7-2 to TRBJ1-2; D is undetermined. Germline V gene lookup returns CDR1 SGHTA and CDR2 FQGNSA. The CDR3 length is 12 residues. Trimming pared 8 bases from V and 4 bases from J, leaving 11 bases between.

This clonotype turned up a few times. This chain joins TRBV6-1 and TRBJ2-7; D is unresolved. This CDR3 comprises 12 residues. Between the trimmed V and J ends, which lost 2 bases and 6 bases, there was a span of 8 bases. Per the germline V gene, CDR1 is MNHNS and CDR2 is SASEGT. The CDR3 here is CASSELGIEQYV. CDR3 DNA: TGTGCCAGCAGTGAACTCGGAATCGAGCAGTACGTC.

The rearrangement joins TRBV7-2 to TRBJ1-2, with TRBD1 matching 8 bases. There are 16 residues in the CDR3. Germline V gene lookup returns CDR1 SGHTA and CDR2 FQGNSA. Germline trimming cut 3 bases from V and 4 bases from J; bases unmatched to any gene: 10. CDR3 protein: CASSLDQGALGYGYTF. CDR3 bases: TGTGCCAGCAGCTTGGATCAGGGGGCGCTTGGCTATGGCTACACCTTC.

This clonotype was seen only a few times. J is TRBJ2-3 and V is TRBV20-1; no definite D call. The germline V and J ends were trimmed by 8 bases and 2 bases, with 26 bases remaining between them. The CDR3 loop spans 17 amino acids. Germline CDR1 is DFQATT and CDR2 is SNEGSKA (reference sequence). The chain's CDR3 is CSSLPPRWDKPTDTQYF. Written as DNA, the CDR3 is TGCAGTTCGCTCCCCCCGAGATGGGATAAACCCACAGATACGCAGTATTTT.

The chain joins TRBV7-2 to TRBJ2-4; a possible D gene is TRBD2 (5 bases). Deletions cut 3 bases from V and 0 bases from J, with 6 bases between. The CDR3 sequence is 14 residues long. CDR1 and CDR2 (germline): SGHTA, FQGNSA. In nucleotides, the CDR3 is TGTGCCAGCAGCTTCGGGGTAGCCAAAAACATTCAGTACTTC. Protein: CASSFGVAKNIQYF.

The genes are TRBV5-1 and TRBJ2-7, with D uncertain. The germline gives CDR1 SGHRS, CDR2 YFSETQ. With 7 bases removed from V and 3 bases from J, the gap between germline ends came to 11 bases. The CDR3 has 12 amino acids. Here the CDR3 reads CASADVFYEQYF. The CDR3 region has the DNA TGCGCCAGCGCCGACGTTTTCTACGAGCAGTACTTC.

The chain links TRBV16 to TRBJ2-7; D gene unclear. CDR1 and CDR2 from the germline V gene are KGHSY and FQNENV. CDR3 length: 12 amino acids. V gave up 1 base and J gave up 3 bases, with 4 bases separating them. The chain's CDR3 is CASSQLLYEQYF. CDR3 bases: TGTGCCAGCAGCCAATTACTCTACGAGCAGTACTTC.

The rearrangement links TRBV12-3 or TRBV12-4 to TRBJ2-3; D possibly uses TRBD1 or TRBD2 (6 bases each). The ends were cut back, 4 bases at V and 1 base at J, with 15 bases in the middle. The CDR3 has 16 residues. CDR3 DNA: TGTGCCAGCAGTTCCAACGTAAGGGGGGGCACAGATACGCAGTATTTT. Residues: CASSSNVRGGTDTQYF.

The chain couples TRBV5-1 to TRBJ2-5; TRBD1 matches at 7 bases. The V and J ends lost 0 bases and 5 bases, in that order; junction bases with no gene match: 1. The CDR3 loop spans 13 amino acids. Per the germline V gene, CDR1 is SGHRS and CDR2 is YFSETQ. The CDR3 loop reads CASSLEGAETQYF. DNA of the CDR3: TGCGCCAGCAGCTTGGAGGGGGCGGAGACCCAGTACTTC. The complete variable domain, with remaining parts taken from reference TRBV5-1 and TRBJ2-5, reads KAGVTQTPRYLIKTRGQQVTLSCSPISGHRSVSWYQQTPGQGLQFLFEYFSETQRNKGNFPGRFSGRQFSNSRSEMNVSTLELGDSALYLCASSLEGAETQYFGPGTRLLVL.

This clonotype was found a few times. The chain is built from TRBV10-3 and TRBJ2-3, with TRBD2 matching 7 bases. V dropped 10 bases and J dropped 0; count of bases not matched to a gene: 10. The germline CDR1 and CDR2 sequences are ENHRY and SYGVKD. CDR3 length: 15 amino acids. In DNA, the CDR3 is TGTGCCACTGAGCAGCGGGGCGCTAGCACAGATACGCAGTATTTT. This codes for CATEQRGASTDTQYF.

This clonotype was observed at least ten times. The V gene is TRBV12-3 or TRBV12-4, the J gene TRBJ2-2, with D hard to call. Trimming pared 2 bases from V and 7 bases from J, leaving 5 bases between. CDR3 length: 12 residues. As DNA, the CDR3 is TGTGCCAGCAGTTTACTAGGCGGGGAGCTGTTTTTT. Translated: CASSLLGGELFF.

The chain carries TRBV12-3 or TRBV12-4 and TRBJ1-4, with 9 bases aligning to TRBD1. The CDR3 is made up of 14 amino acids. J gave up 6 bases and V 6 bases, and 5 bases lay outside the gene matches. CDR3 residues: CASSWDRAYEKLFF. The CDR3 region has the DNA TGTGCCAGCAGCTGGGACAGGGCATATGAAAAACTGTTTTTT.